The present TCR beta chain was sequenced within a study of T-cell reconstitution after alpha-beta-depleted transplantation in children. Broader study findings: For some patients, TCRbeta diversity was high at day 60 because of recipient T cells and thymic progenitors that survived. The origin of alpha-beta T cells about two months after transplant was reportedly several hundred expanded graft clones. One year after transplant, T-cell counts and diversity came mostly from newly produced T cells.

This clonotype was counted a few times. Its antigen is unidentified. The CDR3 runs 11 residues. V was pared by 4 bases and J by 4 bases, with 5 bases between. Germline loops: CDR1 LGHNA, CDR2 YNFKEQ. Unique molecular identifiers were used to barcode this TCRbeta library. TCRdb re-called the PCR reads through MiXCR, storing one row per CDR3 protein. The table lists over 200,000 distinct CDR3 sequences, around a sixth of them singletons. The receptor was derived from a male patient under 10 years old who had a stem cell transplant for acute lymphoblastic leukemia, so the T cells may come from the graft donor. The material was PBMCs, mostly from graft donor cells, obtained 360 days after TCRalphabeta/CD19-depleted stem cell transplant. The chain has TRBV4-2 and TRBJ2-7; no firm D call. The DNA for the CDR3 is TGTGCCAGCAGCCGGAATTACGAGCAGTACTTC. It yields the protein CASSRNYEQYF.